A few counts support the clone carrying this T cell receptor (beta chain). Its antigen remains unknown. Per the original data handling: Researchers built a distant-metastasis classifier for papillary thyroid cancer that drew on CDR3 differences across clinicopathological groups. MiXCR was used by TCRdb to re-call the PCR reads. The V and J calls follow TCRdb's processing rather than the paper's. In the table there are 15,000 to 20,000 clones, roughly 36% of which are singletons. The sample belongs to a study of metastatic and nonmetastatic thyroid tumors. Study overall: From malignant and benign thyroid patients, repertoires in blood and in tumor or nodule tissue were compared. Study findings and constraints: Relative to benign nodules, malignant thyroid tumors were reportedly characterized by significantly elevated TCR beta diversity in blood and tumor.

Patients were all untreated before their thyroid surgery. The receptor was isolated from a female donor with papillary thyroid cancer or a benign thyroid nodule (not recorded which). Some clones in this sample may be carry-over from other donors' samples. Material for sequencing was tumor tissue.

The CDR3 loop is CATSRDRSTNYGYTF. The CDR3 nucleotides read TGTGCCACCAGCAGAGATAGGAGCACAAACTATGGCTACACCTTC. The V gene is TRBV15, the J gene TRBJ1-2; the D is unclear. Germline V gene lookup returns CDR1 LNHNV and CDR2 YYDKDF (reference sequence). Trimming shortened V by 0 bases and J by 2 bases, and 10 bases separated the two germline ends. The CDR3 runs to 15 residues.